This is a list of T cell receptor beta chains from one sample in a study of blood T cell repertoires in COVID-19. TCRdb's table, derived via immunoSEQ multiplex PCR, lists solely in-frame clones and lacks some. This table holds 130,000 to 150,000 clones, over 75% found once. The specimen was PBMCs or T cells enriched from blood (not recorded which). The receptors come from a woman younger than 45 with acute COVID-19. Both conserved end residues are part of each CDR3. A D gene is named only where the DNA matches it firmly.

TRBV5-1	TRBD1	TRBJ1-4	CASSLAPGGPTNEKLFF
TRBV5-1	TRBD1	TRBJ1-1	CASSADAFATGVVTEAFF
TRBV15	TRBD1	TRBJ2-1	CATSRDRQGVGNEQFF
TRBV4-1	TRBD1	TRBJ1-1	CASSHRGLDTEAFF
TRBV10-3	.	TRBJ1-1	CAISELGEEAFF
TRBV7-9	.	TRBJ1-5	CASSREGNQPQHF
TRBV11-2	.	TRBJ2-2	CASSLAAGLRTGGELFF
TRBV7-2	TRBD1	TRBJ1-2	CASSLGTGSLDGYTF
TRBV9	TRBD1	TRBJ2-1	CASSVVTGPNEQFF
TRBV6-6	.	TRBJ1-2	CASSYVGQGRNYGYTF